This T cell receptor (beta chain) stems from a study of shared clonotypes between healthy human individuals. Study results and limitations: Among donors, clonotype sharing was expected to be affected by sequencing depth. A handful of donors showed sharing of about 4.8% of naive CD4 clonotypes.

Trimming took 4 bases from V and 10 from J, leaving 8 bases between them. This CDR3 contains 10 residues. CDR1 is SQVTM and CDR2 is ANQGSEA in the germline V gene. Authors' processing steps: Sequence data from immunoSEQ were junction-only and lacked quality scores; consequently, filtering differed. Measured with immunoSEQ multiplex PCR; TCRdb has only the in-frame clones, and not every one. V and J calls and clone size are copied from that table; D and trimming were computed from the DNA. This table holds a few million clones, 80% to 95% found once. Selected positively for CCR7 and CD45RO-negative, naive CD8 cells excluded terminally differentiated effector memory CD45RA+ cells. HIV-negative, healthy adults without recent acute infections or vaccinations were the donors. About this clone: What it binds is not known.

Sequencing was carried out using naive CD8+ T cells from PBMCs. The clonotype originates from a man younger than 35 in good health. Some clones in this sample may be carry-over from other donors' samples. The V and J genes are TRBV29-1 and TRBJ2-1; D gene ambiguous. This CDR3 is CSVVGHEQFF. Written as DNA, the CDR3 is TGCAGCGTTGTAGGCCACGAGCAGTTCTTC.